Listed below are T cell receptor beta chains from one sample, sequenced in a study of PD-1 blockade in classical Hodgkin lymphoma. Clones were read by immunoSEQ multiplex PCR, and TCRdb kept only the in-frame ones, dropping some. Of about 93,000 clones listed, around nine tenths are singletons. The material was peripheral blood mononuclear cells (PBMCs), obtained before the second cycle of nivolumab. All receptors come from a human donor with classical Hodgkin lymphoma. CDR3s include the opening cysteine and the closing phenylalanine or tryptophan. Fields, in order: D gene, clone size, CDR3 length, V gene, J gene, CDR3 protein, CDR3 DNA. The D gene is left open where the match is weak. Only part of the rows carry a size: once, few, many, or a class if the clone is expanded.

>TRBD2|NA|18|TRBV11-2|TRBJ2-1
CASSEPGLAGWASNEQFF
TGTGCCAGCAGTGAACCGGGACTAGCGGGATGGGCGTCCAATGAGCAGTTCTTC
>NA|NA|15|TRBV2|TRBJ2-2
CASSEGLGPTGELFF
TGTGCCAGCAGTGAAGGGCTAGGTCCCACCGGGGAGCTGTTTTTT
>TRBD1|once|18|TRBV4-1|TRBJ2-4
CASSRTDRGQMAKNIQYF
TGCGCCAGCAGCCGGACCGACAGGGGACAAATGGCCAAAAACATTCAGTACTTC
>NA|NA|15|TRBV5-6|TRBJ2-1
CASSLGVRINNEQFF
TGTGCCAGCAGCTTGGGGGTGCGAATAAACAATGAGCAGTTCTTC
>NA|NA|13|TRBV6-1|TRBJ1-2
CASSGLSGSGYTF
TGTGCCAGCAGTGGACTCTCGGGGTCTGGCTACACCTTC
>TRBD1|NA|14|TRBV30|TRBJ1-2
CAWTPDRGNYGYTF
TGTGCCTGGACTCCGGACAGGGGGAACTATGGCTACACCTTC
>NA|NA|14|TRBV5-1|TRBJ2-3
CASSSAREPDTQYF
TGCGCCAGCAGCTCCGCAAGGGAACCAGATACGCAGTATTTT
>TRBD1|NA|11|TRBV6-5|TRBJ2-7
CARDRGYEQYF
TGTGCCAGGGACAGGGGGTACGAGCAGTACTTC
>TRBD1|NA|17|TRBV5-1|TRBJ1-2
CASSATTPGQGFYGYTF
TGCGCCAGCAGCGCCACCACCCCGGGACAGGGTTTCTATGGCTACACCTTC
>NA|NA|12|TRBV7-9|TRBJ1-1
CASSLAGGALGF
TGTGCCAGCAGCTTAGCAGGCGGCGCCCTGGGTTTT
>NA|NA|13|TRBV27|TRBJ2-1
CASSFGGYNEQFF
TGTGCCAGCAGTTTCGGGGGATACAATGAGCAGTTCTTC
>NA|NA|13|TRBV7-9|TRBJ2-7
CASSSSSGSEQYF
TGTGCCAGCAGCTCTAGCAGCGGTAGCGAGCAGTACTTC
>NA|NA|15|TRBV5-1|TRBJ2-3
CASSGTGGLTDTQYF
TGCGCCAGCAGTGGGACGGGGGGCCTCACAGATACGCAGTATTTT
>NA|NA|14|TRBV7-6|TRBJ2-7
CASSHDVGTYEQYF
TGTGCCAGCAGCCATGACGTCGGGACCTACGAGCAGTACTTC
>TRBD1|NA|15|TRBV27|TRBJ1-2
CASSWRQGVRYGYTF
TGTGCCAGCAGTTGGCGACAGGGCGTGAGATATGGCTACACCTTC
>NA|NA|11|TRBV20-1|TRBJ2-3
CSARGEDTQYF
TGCAGTGCTAGGGGGGAAGATACGCAGTATTTT
>TRBD1|NA|16|TRBV6-1|TRBJ1-5
CASSALTGYSNQPQHF
TGTGCCAGCAGTGCATTGACAGGGTATAGCAATCAGCCCCAGCATTTT
>NA|few|11|TRBV11-1|TRBJ2-1
CASSEPNEQFF
TGTGCCAGCAGTGAACCCAATGAGCAGTTCTTC
>NA|NA|16|TRBV7-9|TRBJ2-1
CASSFRRGSFTNEQFF
TGTGCCAGCAGCTTCCGTAGGGGCTCGTTTACGAATGAGCAGTTCTTC
>NA|NA|14|TRBV27|TRBJ2-3
CASTRGGSTDTQYF
TGTGCCAGCACCCGAGGGGGTAGCACAGATACGCAGTATTTT
>NA|once|11|TRBV20-1|TRBJ2-1
CSAGPNNEQFF
TGCAGTGCTGGACCGAACAATGAGCAGTTCTTC
>TRBD2|NA|14|TRBV7-9|TRBJ2-7
CASTFSGKIYEQYF
TGTGCCAGTACCTTCAGCGGGAAAATCTACGAGCAGTACTTC
>NA|few|15|TRBV5-1|TRBJ2-3
CASSFEGLDTDTQYF
TGCGCCAGCAGCTTTGAGGGACTCGACACAGATACGCAGTATTTT
>TRBD1|NA|15|TRBV7-9|TRBJ2-5
CASSYTGGHQETQYF
TGTGCCAGCAGCTATACAGGGGGCCACCAAGAGACCCAGTACTTC
>NA|once|16|TRBV6-5|TRBJ2-3
CASSSTGPSFTDTQYF
TGTGCCAGCAGTTCTACAGGGCCATCATTCACAGATACGCAGTATTTT
>NA|NA|11|TRBV29-1|TRBJ2-7
CSVATSDEQYF
TGCAGCGTTGCGACCTCCGACGAGCAGTACTTC
>TRBD2|NA|12|TRBV7-9|TRBJ2-2
CASRGRAGELFF
TGTGCCAGCAGAGGGAGGGCCGGGGAGCTGTTTTTT
>NA|NA|13|TRBV6-5|TRBJ2-7
CASMVAVGYEQYF
TGTGCCAGCATGGTAGCAGTCGGCTACGAGCAATACTTC
>TRBD2|NA|13|TRBV28|TRBJ2-5
CAIDSGRPETQYF
TGTGCCATAGATAGCGGGAGACCAGAGACCCAGTACTTC
>NA|NA|14|TRBV2|TRBJ2-2
CASSSTGIPGELFF
TGTGCCAGCAGCTCAACAGGGATCCCCGGGGAGCTGTTTTTT
>TRBD2|NA|20|TRBV6-1|TRBJ2-7
CASSAKRGTSGRGVSYEQYF
TGTGCCAGCAGTGCCAAGAGAGGGACTAGCGGGAGGGGGGTGTCCTACGAGCAGTACTTC
>NA|NA|13|TRBV18|TRBJ2-5
CASSLYSQETQYF
TGTGCCAGCTCACTATACAGCCAAGAGACCCAGTACTTC
>NA|NA|12|TRBV5-6|TRBJ1-5
CASSLAGQPQHF
TGTGCCAGCAGCTTGGCCGGGCAGCCCCAGCATTTT
>TRBD1|NA|12|TRBV6-6|TRBJ1-2
CAIRGTVYGYTF
TGTGCCATTCGCGGGACAGTATATGGCTACACCTTC
>TRBD1|NA|14|TRBV10-3|TRBJ2-7
CAIRAGQGAREQYF
TGTGCCATCAGGGCTGGACAGGGGGCGAGAGAGCAGTACTTC
>NA|NA|15|TRBV27|TRBJ2-7
CASSPPGVWAYEQYF
TGTGCCAGCAGTCCACCGGGGGTGTGGGCCTACGAGCAGTACTTC
>NA|NA|11|TRBV2|TRBJ2-7
CASKGRYEQYF
TGTGCCAGCAAAGGGAGGTACGAGCAGTACTTC
>TRBD1|NA|15|TRBV9|TRBJ2-5
CASSARGQGPETQYF
TGTGCCAGCAGCGCACGGGGACAGGGCCCCGAGACCCAGTACTTC
>TRBD1|NA|15|TRBV5-4|TRBJ2-7
CASSRNDRVPYEQYF
TGTGCCAGCAGCAGAAACGACAGGGTCCCCTACGAGCAGTACTTC
>NA|NA|14|TRBV5-1|TRBJ1-2
CASSWRGAAGGYTF
TGCGCCAGCAGCTGGAGGGGAGCGGCTGGAGGCTACACCTTC
>NA|few|13|TRBV2|TRBJ1-1
CASRKDTNTEAFF
TGTGCCAGCAGGAAGGACACCAACACTGAAGCTTTCTTT
>NA|NA|14|TRBV19|TRBJ2-1
CASSGINSYNEQFF
TGTGCCAGTAGCGGGATAAACTCCTACAATGAGCAGTTCTTC
>TRBD1|once|14|TRBV29-1|TRBJ2-2
CSVEGQGRTGELFF
TGCAGCGTTGAAGGACAGGGAAGGACCGGGGAGCTGTTTTTT
>TRBD1|NA|15|TRBV6-1|TRBJ1-3
CASSVDRGAGNTIYF
TGTGCCAGCAGTGTTGACAGGGGCGCTGGAAACACCATATATTTT
>NA|NA|17|TRBV27|TRBJ1-5
CASSSLQSGMSNQPQHF
TGTGCCAGCAGTTCCCTACAAAGCGGAATGAGCAATCAGCCCCAGCATTTT
>TRBD2|NA|16|TRBV15|TRBJ2-5
CATSRPGTSGINTQYF
TGTGCCACCAGCAGACCCGGGACTAGCGGGATAAATACCCAGTACTTC
>NA|NA|15|TRBV19|TRBJ1-2
CASSIDLGTIYGYTF
TGTGCCAGTAGTATAGATCTTGGGACCATCTATGGCTACACCTTC
>NA|NA|11|TRBV2|TRBJ2-7
CASSEVYEQYF
TGTGCCAGCAGTGAGGTTTACGAGCAGTACTTC
>TRBD1|NA|19|TRBV28|TRBJ1-2
CASSLWNPQVAGGNYGYTF
TGTGCCAGCAGTTTATGGAACCCACAAGTCGCAGGGGGCAACTATGGCTACACCTTC
>NA|NA|15|TRBV30|TRBJ2-6
CAWRARVSGANVLTF
TGTGCCTGGAGGGCCAGGGTCTCTGGGGCCAACGTCCTGACTTTC
>TRBD1|NA|16|TRBV10-3|TRBJ2-7
CATQGQGAASSYEQYF
TGTGCCACCCAGGGGCAGGGGGCGGCTAGCTCCTACGAGCAGTACTTC
>NA|NA|14|TRBV19|TRBJ2-2
CASSSGANTGELFF
TGTGCCAGTAGTTCCGGGGCGAACACCGGGGAGCTGTTTTTT
>NA|NA|14|TRBV6-1|TRBJ2-7
CASIPQRYTYEQYF
TGTGCCAGCATCCCTCAGCGGTATACCTACGAGCAGTACTTC
>NA|once|15|TRBV27|TRBJ2-4
CASSFSGLSKNIQYF
TGTGCCAGCAGTTTCTCTGGATTGTCCAAAAACATTCAGTACTTC
>TRBD1|once|17|TRBV4-2|TRBJ1-4
CASSQDQTGGLNEKLFF
TGTGCCAGCAGCCAAGATCAGACAGGGGGTCTTAATGAAAAACTGTTTTTT